This T cell receptor (beta chain) comes out of a study of regulatory T cells in long-lasting Graves disease. Study-wide results and caveats: TRBV28, TRBJ1-2 and TRBJ2-5 were favored in persistent disease.

The time point: newly diagnosed GD, antithyroid drugs for less than 3 months. Generation of the TCR library employed RNA extracted from PBMCs. Blood from the periphery, 8.5 to 9 milliliters in all, was drawn into EDTA tubes. This clonotype has at least ten counts. Its antigen is not known. HTBI primers from iRepertoire and Arm-PCR of CDR3 regions yielded the TCR beta libraries. Authors' processing steps: Across the samples, identification revealed fewer than 75 TRBV and 11 to 15 TRBJ segments. TCRdb reprocessed the multiplex PCR reads via MiXCR and lists one record per CDR3 protein. TCRdb's processing, not the study's, gives the V and J calls here. The data show about 200,000 distinct CDR3 sequences, with around 18% seen just once and around 20% held by the top ten. Trimming removed 6 bases from V and 4 bases from J, with 15 bases in between. Per germline, CDR1 MNHEY and CDR2 SVGEGT. This CDR3 contains 14 residues.

The sample in question was peripheral blood mononuclear cells (PBMCs), obtained at new diagnosis, from a patient treated with antithyroid drugs. This receptor was taken from a female donor with Graves disease. The chain recombines TRBV6-2 or TRBV6-3 with TRBJ1-2, with TRBD1 as a possible D gene (6 bases). The CDR3 bases are TGTGCCAGCAGACCGGGACATCTCCGCTATGGCTACACCTTC. Protein product: CASRPGHLRYGYTF.